This T cell receptor (beta chain) appears in the sequencing data of a study of CD8 T cells in Susac syndrome. Study-wide points: The authors acknowledged that the study's TCR sequencing and HLA analysis involved relatively few individuals.

CDR3 size: 13 residues. V dropped 4 bases and J dropped 0; count of bases not matched to a gene: 3. Germline CDR1 reads SQVTM; CDR2 reads ANQGSEA. Reverse transcription used about 0.45 to 1 ug RNA and random hexamers. TCRdb processed the immunoSEQ multiplex PCR reads anew with MiXCR; each CDR3 protein has one entry. The table has 400,000 or so distinct CDR3 sequences, more than 80% seen once. Sequencing of TCR beta drew on CD8+ and CD4+ T cells from blood. The patients who served as multiple sclerosis controls were treatment-naive and had stable or active relapsing-remitting disease that fulfilled the revised McDonald criteria. Purification of the CD8+ and CD4+ T cells relied on negative isolation, and TEMRA cells underwent FACS enrichment. For this clonotype: Its specificity is unknown.

The chain recombines TRBV29-1 with TRBJ2-7, with 7 bases lining up with TRBD1. Sample: CD8+ T cells from PBMCs. This TCR was sampled from a human donor with multiple sclerosis. Here the CDR3 reads CSVVGQASYEQYF. The CDR3 DNA reads TGCAGCGTTGTTGGACAGGCCTCCTACGAGCAGTACTTC.